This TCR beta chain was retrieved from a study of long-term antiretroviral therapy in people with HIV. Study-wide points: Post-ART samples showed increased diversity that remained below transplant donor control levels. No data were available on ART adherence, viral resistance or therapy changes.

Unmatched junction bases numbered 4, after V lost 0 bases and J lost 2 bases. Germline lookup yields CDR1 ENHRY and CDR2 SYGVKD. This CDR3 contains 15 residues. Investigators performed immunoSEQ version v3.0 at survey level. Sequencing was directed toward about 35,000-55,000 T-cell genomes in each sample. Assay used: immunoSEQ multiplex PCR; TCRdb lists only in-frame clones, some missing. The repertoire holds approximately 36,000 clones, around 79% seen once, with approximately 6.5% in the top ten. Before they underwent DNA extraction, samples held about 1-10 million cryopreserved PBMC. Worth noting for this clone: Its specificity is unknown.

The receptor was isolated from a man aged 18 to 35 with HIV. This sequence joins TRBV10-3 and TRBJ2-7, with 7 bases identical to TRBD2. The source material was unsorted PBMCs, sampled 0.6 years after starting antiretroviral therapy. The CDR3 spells CAISESSGLPYEQYF. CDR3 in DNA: TGTGCCATCAGTGAGTCGTCGGGACTACCCTACGAGCAGTACTTC.